The 6 T cell receptor beta chains below all came from one sample that was sequenced in a study of blood T cell repertoires in COVID-19. Data came from immunoSEQ multiplex PCR; TCRdb stores just in-frame clones and leaves some out. The table lists around 16,000 clones, approximately 80% of them singletons. The sequencing input was peripheral blood. The receptors originated from an elderly man with active COVID-19.

The J gene is TRBJ1-5, the V gene TRBV10-3, with unresolved D. The CDR3 covers 12 residues. Germline V gene lookup returns CDR1 ENHRY and CDR2 SYGVKD. Trimming took off 3 bases at V and 8 bases at J, with 8 bases between the two ends. DNA for the CDR3: TGTGCCATCAGTGATCATAGAAAGCCCCAGCATTTT. Its translation is CAISDHRKPQHF.

A few counts support this clone. The chain is built from TRBV18 and TRBJ1-5; D not resolved. CDR1 is KGHSH and CDR2 is LQKENI in the germline V gene. Trimming shortened V by 2 bases and J by 5 bases, and 13 bases separated the two germline ends. This CDR3 comprises 15 residues. The CDR3 nucleotides are TGTGCCAGCTCACCATCTAGGAGGGTGGATCAGCCCCAGCATTTT. Encoded protein: CASSPSRRVDQPQHF. Drawing the rest from reference TRBV18 and TRBJ1-5, the complete variable domain is NAGVMQNPRHLVRRRGQEARLRCSPMKGHSHVYWYRQLPEEGLKFMVYLQKENIIDESGMPKERFSAEFPKEGPSILRIQQVVRGDSAAYFCASSPSRRVDQPQHFGDGTRLSIL.

This sequence joins TRBV28 and TRBJ2-3, with TRBD1 matching 10 bases. The J segment lost 6 bases and the V segment lost 1 base, leaving 4 bases of the junction unmatched. The CDR3 has 15 residues. Germline CDR1 and CDR2: MDHEN and SYDVKM. The CDR3 loop reads CASSLFGQGGDTQYF. The DNA for the CDR3 is TGTGCCAGCAGTTTATTCGGACAGGGGGGGGATACGCAGTATTTT.

This clone showed up just a few times. The CDR3: CAISDTGPGGNQPQHF. The CDR3 region has the DNA TGTGCCATCAGTGACACAGGGCCCGGGGGCAATCAGCCCCAGCATTTT. The chain joins TRBV10-3 to TRBJ1-5, with D perhaps matching TRBD1 (6 bases). CDR1 ENHRY and CDR2 SYGVKD come from the germline V gene. The CDR3 is 16 residues long. V gave up 3 bases and J gave up 2 bases, with 14 bases separating them.

This chain uses TRBV28 with TRBJ2-7, with a tentative D call TRBD2 (5 bases). The germline V and J ends were trimmed by 3 bases and 2 bases, with 11 bases remaining between them. Germline V CDR1 and CDR2: MDHEN, SYDVKM. The CDR3 is made up of 14 amino acids. CDR3 residues: CASSLAGTTYEQYF. As DNA, the CDR3 is TGTGCCAGCAGTTTGGCGGGCACCACCTACGAGCAGTACTTC.

The rearrangement joins TRBV9 to TRBJ2-1; a possible D gene is TRBD1 (5 bases). V lost 3 bases to trimming and J lost 8 bases, with 15 bases between them. Germline lookup yields CDR1 SGDLS and CDR2 YYNGEE. The CDR3 runs to 14 residues. The CDR3 nucleotides are TGTGCCAGCAGCGCTCGCCAGGGTAGGTATGAGCAGTTCTTC. Protein sequence: CASSARQGRYEQFF.